The sequence of this T cell receptor beta chain was determined in a study of shared clonotypes between healthy human individuals. Study-wide context: Three plates were used per donor for CD4 naive, three for CD4 memory, two for CD8 naive and one for CD8 memory.

In the authors' methods: Junction-only immunoSEQ data arrived without quality scores, meaning filtering differed. Sequencing used immunoSEQ multiplex PCR; TCRdb keeps in-frame clones, though not all of them. The V and J calls and clone size were taken over from that table, and D and trimming were inferred from the DNA. The sample shows about 1 million clones, roughly 80% of them seen only once. CDR3 size: 17 residues. The J segment lost 0 bases and the V segment lost 4 bases, leaving 12 bases of the junction unmatched. Germline assignment: CDR1 GTSNPN and CDR2 SVGIG (reference sequence). Each of the donors was a healthy adult who was HIV-negative and had not had a recent acute infection or vaccination. The split of CD4+ cells yielded CD45RA+ naive and CD45RA-negative memory subsets.

This receptor was identified in a man between 18 and 29 years old in good health. What was sequenced was memory CD4+ T cells sorted from blood. Subset noted: CD45RA-negative fraction. This chain links TRBV30 with TRBJ2-3, with 8 bases fitting TRBD2. The CDR3 nucleotides are TGTGCCTGGACTCCTCGGGGGGGATCCCTTAGCACAGATACGCAGTATTTT. As protein: CAWTPRGGSLSTDTQYF.